Presented here are 10 T cell receptor beta chains from one specimen sequenced in a study of blood T cells in healthy people across ages. The use of a sample-barcoded 5' primer and a J-beta primer mix characterized a second PCR of about 6 to 11 cycles. MiXCR, run by TCRdb on the 5' RACE reads, gives a single entry per CDR3 protein. Of roughly 800,000 distinct CDR3 sequences in the sample, roughly 64% were seen once. Sample: blood. These receptors were obtained from a man under 40 in good health.

This clonotype was picked up one time. The chain is built from TRBV24-1 and TRBJ2-7, with D hard to call. In germline, CDR1 is KGHDR, CDR2 SFDVKD. The CDR3 totals 11 residues. Trimming took 6 bases from V and 7 from J, leaving 9 bases between them. This chain's CDR3 is CATSKYNEQYF. CDR3 nucleotides: TGTGCCACCAGTAAATACAATGAGCAGTACTTC.

This clonotype was counted only a few times. The chain is built from TRBV27 and TRBJ1-5; D not resolved. The V and J ends lost 0 bases and 4 bases respectively, with 10 bases between them. The V gene's germline CDR1 is MNHEY and CDR2 SMNVEV (reference sequence). This CDR3 comprises 15 residues. CDR3 nucleotide sequence: TGTGCCAGCAGTTTATCGTTGGGGTCAAATCAGCCCCAGCATTTT. Its protein product is CASSLSLGSNQPQHF.

This clonotype came up once. This rearrangement joins TRBV30 to TRBJ2-7; 7 bases agree with TRBD2. CDR3 length: 22 amino acids. CDR1 is GTSNPN, CDR2 SVGIG, per germline (reference sequence). After removal of 0 bases from V and 0 bases from J, the junction contained 26 bases not matched to a gene. CDR3 coding DNA: TGTGCCTGGAGTGTTGGGACTATCAAGGGTGGATGGGGACCCGTTGACTCCTACGAGCAGTACTTC. Translation gives CAWSVGTIKGGWGPVDSYEQYF.

This clonotype was observed a few times. V and J are TRBV28 and TRBJ1-2, with a weak D call TRBD1 (6 bases). This CDR3 is 18 amino acids long. Deletions cut 6 bases from V and 4 bases from J, with 27 bases between. CDR1 MDHEN and CDR2 SYDVKM come from the germline V gene. CDR3 in DNA: TGTGCCAGCAGAGACCACCCCAGGGACATAGGGACGACCTATGGCTACACCTTC. Encoded protein: CASRDHPRDIGTTYGYTF.

The V gene is TRBV3-1, the J gene TRBJ1-2; TRBD1 is a possible D gene (6 bases). The germline CDR1 and CDR2 sequences are LGHDT and YNNKEL (reference sequence). V lost 8 bases and J 6 bases, leaving 19 bases between the germline ends. This CDR3 is built from 14 residues. CDR3 in amino acids: CASATLRGRNGYTF. The DNA for the CDR3 is TGTGCCAGCGCAACTCTCCGGGGGCGGAATGGCTACACCTTC.

The chain links TRBV2 to TRBJ2-7; D is unresolved. V shed 8 bases and J shed 0 bases, with 14 bases lying between them. The CDR3 covers 14 residues. The germline V gene encodes CDR1 SNHLY and CDR2 FYNNEI. DNA of the CDR3: TGTGCCAGCTCTTTGGGGATCAGCTCCTACGAGCAGTACTTC. Amino acid sequence: CASSLGISSYEQYF.

This clonotype was recorded at least ten times. CDR3: CASSFRGLSSYNEQFF. The CDR3 DNA follows: TGTGCCAGCAGTTTTAGGGGCCTGAGCTCCTACAATGAGCAGTTCTTC. The rearrangement uses TRBV28 and TRBJ2-1, with D perhaps matching TRBD1 (5 bases). CDR3 size: 16 residues. Germline lookup yields CDR1 MDHEN and CDR2 SYDVKM. The V end lost 3 bases, the J end lost 0 bases, and 12 bases lay between the germline ends.

This clonotype has more than one count but fewer than ten. The V gene is TRBV6-2 or TRBV6-3, the J gene TRBJ2-1; tentative D call: TRBD2 (6 bases). Looked up from germline, CDR1 is MNHEY and CDR2 is SVGEGT. Deletions cut 6 bases from V and 7 bases from J, with 19 bases between. The CDR3 extends over 15 amino acids. The CDR3 DNA is TGTGCCAGCAGACCCCCAACGGGGCGGGATAATGAGCAGTTCTTC. Its translation is CASRPPTGRDNEQFF.

This clonotype has only a few counts. The gene calls are TRBV20-1 and TRBJ1-1; no firm D call. Germline V gene sequence: CDR1 DFQATT, CDR2 SNEGSKA (reference sequence). This CDR3 comprises 14 residues. Trimming shortened V by 1 base and J by 1 base, and 10 bases separated the two germline ends. CDR3 protein: CSARVWAENTEAFF. The CDR3 DNA reads as TGCAGTGCTAGAGTGTGGGCAGAGAACACTGAAGCTTTCTTT.

The rearrangement links TRBV3-1 to TRBJ1-2, with 9 bases that match TRBD1. J lost 9 bases, V lost 4 bases, and 12 bases had no gene match. Germline CDR1 is LGHDT and CDR2 is YNNKEL (reference sequence). CDR3 length equals 15 residues. CDR3 in DNA: TGTGCCAGCAGCCGCCAACTACAGGGGGCGAGGAGCTACACCTTC. Its protein is CASSRQLQGARSYTF.